This entry features one T cell receptor beta chain sequence. This sample is part of a study of monozygotic twins with inflammatory bowel disease. Germline CDR1 and CDR2: DFQATT and SNEGSKA (reference sequence). The CDR3 spans 14 residues. TCRdb re-analyzed the 5' RACE reads; it lists each CDR3 protein once, without DNA. The sample totals about 450,000 distinct CDR3 sequences. The receptor comes from a human donor with ulcerative colitis or Crohn's disease, or a healthy co-twin of an affected twin (not recorded which). The chain combines TRBV20-1 with TRBJ2-7; checking the TCRdb D call of TRBD1 is not possible without DNA. Sequenced: blood. CDR3: CSARAVDREFEQYF.